This T cell receptor (beta chain) was sequenced in a study of shared clonotypes between healthy human individuals. Sequencing was performed with immunoSEQ multiplex PCR; in TCRdb, only in-frame clones are kept and a portion is missing. Seen here are more than 2 million clones, 85% to 95% observed once, and the top ten hold roughly 0.13%. This sequence originates from a man between 18 and 35 years old in good health. The sequenced material came from naive CD4+ T cells sorted from blood. Subset denoted: CD45RA+ positively selected.

CDR3 bases: TGTGCCAGCAGCGACTATAGCGGGAGCTCCTACAATGAGCAGTTCTTC. Translated, it gives CASSDYSGSSYNEQFF. The chain employs TRBV2 and TRBJ2-1; 9 bases fit TRBD2. Germline-derived CDR1 and CDR2 are SNHLY and FYNNEI. CDR3 length: 16 amino acids. Trimming at V came to 6 bases and at J to 0 bases, leaving 6 bases not matched to a gene.